This is a list of T cell receptor beta chains from one sample in a study of cytomegalovirus exposure and HLA in healthy donors. Generated by immunoSEQ multiplex PCR, the TCRdb table keeps only in-frame clones and is missing some. The sample contains 130,000 to 150,000 clones, 80% of which appear only once. Specimen: PBMCs. The source is a man aged 25-45 years in good health and CMV-seronegative. CDR3s include the opening cysteine and the closing phenylalanine or tryptophan. The D gene is left open where the match is weak. For some rows the clone size is stated as once, few or many, or as a class when expanded; others skip it.

>once|TRBJ1-1|TRBV28|.
CASTLGGEAFF
TGTGCCAGCACCCTGGGGGGTGAAGCTTTCTTT
>once|TRBJ2-2|TRBV6-5|.
CASSYVRNTGELFF
TGTGCCAGCAGTTACGTCCGGAACACCGGGGAGCTGTTTTTT
>.|TRBJ2-6|TRBV5-1|TRBD1
CASNTGGVGGANVLTF
TGCGCCAGCAACACAGGGGGCGTGGGGGGGGCCAACGTCCTGACTTTC
>.|TRBJ2-7|TRBV29-1|TRBD2
CSVGTSGKSPEQYF
TGCAGCGTAGGGACTAGCGGGAAGAGTCCCGAGCAGTACTTC
>.|TRBJ1-2|TRBV6-5|TRBD1
CASSAIRTGGGYTF
TGTGCCAGCAGTGCAATTAGGACAGGAGGTGGCTACACCTTC
>few|TRBJ1-4|TRBV29-1|.
CSAIDRLPNEKLFF
TGCAGCGCAATTGACCGACTACCTAATGAAAAACTGTTTTTT
>.|TRBJ2-3|TRBV13|TRBD2
CASSFFSSGRAKDTQYF
TGTGCCAGCAGCTTCTTCTCGAGCGGGAGGGCCAAGGATACGCAGTATTTT
>few|TRBJ2-1|TRBV7-2|.
CASSFTGLSYNEQFF
TGTGCCAGCAGCTTCACGGGACTCTCCTACAATGAGCAGTTCTTC
>once|TRBJ1-2|TRBV28|.
CASSLQQVNYGYTF
TGTGCCAGCAGTTTACAACAGGTTAACTATGGCTACACCTTC
>.|TRBJ2-1|TRBV2|.
CASRAHEQFF
TGTGCCAGCAGGGCCCATGAGCAGTTCTTC
>few|TRBJ1-1|TRBV15|.
CATSRQGREAFF
TGTGCCACCAGCAGACAGGGCAGGGAAGCTTTCTTT
>.|TRBJ2-1|TRBV4-2|TRBD2
CASSGTSSGSRHEQFF
TGTGCCAGCAGCGGCACCTCTAGCGGGAGCCGGCATGAGCAGTTCTTC
>.|TRBJ1-2|TRBV10-3|.
CAISESDLAHGYTF
TGTGCCATCAGTGAGTCGGATTTAGCTCATGGCTACACCTTC
>.|TRBJ2-7|TRBV19|TRBD2
CASSMILAAYEQYF
TGTGCCAGTAGTATGATCCTAGCGGCCTACGAGCAGTACTTC
>.|TRBJ2-1|TRBV18|.
CASSPYGSLYNEQFF
TGTGCCAGCTCACCATACGGGAGTCTCTACAATGAGCAGTTCTTC
>.|TRBJ1-3|TRBV5-8|.
CASSLTGSGNTIYF
TGTGCCAGCAGCTTGACAGGGTCTGGAAACACCATATATTTT
>.|TRBJ1-1|TRBV5-4|.
CASSLQGNTEAFF
TGTGCCAGCAGCTTGCAGGGGAACACTGAAGCTTTCTTT
>.|TRBJ2-2|TRBV5-1|.
CASSFSGGDTGELFF
TGCGCCAGCAGCTTCTCAGGAGGGGACACCGGGGAGCTGTTTTTT
>few|TRBJ1-1|TRBV5-1|TRBD1
CASSFAGGTEAFF
TGCGCCAGCAGCTTTGCAGGGGGCACTGAAGCTTTCTTT
>.|TRBJ1-1|TRBV5-1|TRBD1
CASSLGGTGTMNTEAFF
TGCGCCAGCAGCTTGGGGGGGACAGGCACAATGAACACTGAAGCTTTCTTT
>.|TRBJ1-4|TRBV6-1|.
CASSDCPSLLVDNEKLFF
TGTGCCAGCAGTGACTGTCCAAGTCTCCTAGTCGACAATGAAAAACTGTTTTTT
>.|TRBJ1-5|TRBV7-9|.
CASSSEGGNQPQHF
TGTGCCAGCAGCTCCGAAGGGGGCAATCAGCCCCAGCATTTT
>once|TRBJ2-7|TRBV9|TRBD2
CASREGLAGPYEQYF
TGTGCCAGCAGAGAAGGACTAGCGGGCCCCTACGAGCAGTACTTC
>.|TRBJ1-1|TRBV6-5|.
CASSYATANTEAFF
TGTGCCAGCAGTTACGCGACAGCGAACACTGAAGCTTTCTTT
>.|TRBJ1-2|TRBV6-1|TRBD1
CASKPGQGYGYTF
TGTGCCAGCAAACCAGGACAGGGCTATGGCTACACCTTC
>.|TRBJ2-3|TRBV9|TRBD2
CASSALTSGRSTDTQYF
TGTGCCAGCAGCGCCCTGACTAGCGGGCGTAGCACAGATACGCAGTATTTT
>.|TRBJ1-3|TRBV6-1|.
CASSEAGGLRNTIYF
TGTGCCAGCAGTGAAGCGGGGGGGCTAAGGAACACCATATATTTT
>.|TRBJ1-2|TRBV2|.
CASSAQGRGYTF
TGTGCCAGCAGTGCGCAGGGGAGAGGCTACACCTTC
>.|TRBJ1-5|TRBV6-6|TRBD1
CASSYGDRGLNQPQHF
TGTGCCAGCAGTTACGGCGACAGGGGGCTCAATCAGCCCCAGCATTTT
>.|TRBJ2-3|TRBV6-1|TRBD1
CASSWTGPSTDTQYF
TGTGCCAGCAGCTGGACAGGCCCTAGCACAGATACGCAGTATTTT
>.|TRBJ2-7|TRBV28|TRBD1
CASSLVRDRGFYEQYF
TGTGCCAGCAGTCTGGTCCGGGACAGGGGGTTCTACGAGCAGTACTTC
>.|TRBJ1-6|TRBV5-1|TRBD1
CASSLSSPGGQFNSPLHF
TGCGCCAGCAGCTTGAGTTCCCCAGGGGGCCAGTTTAATTCACCCCTCCACTTT
>.|TRBJ2-1|TRBV19|TRBD1
CASRRTRQGDEQFF
TGTGCCAGTAGACGCACCCGACAGGGGGATGAGCAGTTCTTC
>.|TRBJ2-3|TRBV4-2|TRBD2
CASSQGLTSGSRADTQYF
TGTGCCAGCAGCCAAGGTTTAACTAGCGGGAGTCGGGCAGATACGCAGTATTTT
>.|TRBJ2-7|TRBV13|TRBD1
CASSLRQGPTSYEQYF
TGTGCCAGCAGCTTAAGACAGGGGCCTACATCCTACGAGCAGTACTTC
>.|TRBJ2-3|TRBV10-1|.
CASSPSGSYTDTQYF
TGCGCCAGCAGCCCCAGCGGGTCTTACACAGATACGCAGTATTTT
>.|TRBJ2-4|TRBV6-1|TRBD2
CASSDFLAGGPAKNIQYF
TGTGCCAGCAGTGATTTCCTAGCGGGGGGGCCAGCCAAAAACATTCAGTACTTC
>.|TRBJ2-1|TRBV9|.
CASSVEAASSYNEQFF
TGTGCCAGCAGCGTAGAGGCGGCTAGCTCCTACAATGAGCAGTTCTTC
>few|TRBJ2-7|TRBV28|TRBD1
CASLDRGYEQYF
TGTGCCAGCCTGGACAGGGGCTACGAGCAGTACTTC
>.|TRBJ1-4|TRBV15|.
CATSGSGSANEKLFF
TGTGCCACCAGCGGCTCAGGGTCGGCTAATGAAAAACTGTTTTTT
>once|TRBJ2-7|TRBV2|TRBD2
CASPGGGEQYF
TGTGCCAGCCCTGGCGGGGGAGAGCAGTACTTC
>few|TRBJ2-3|TRBV4-1|.
CASSQVEGKTSTDTQYF
TGCGCCAGCAGCCAAGTGGAGGGGAAGACTAGCACAGATACGCAGTATTTT
>.|TRBJ2-3|TRBV29-1|TRBD1
CSVEDLYAGQALTDTQYF
TGCAGCGTTGAAGATCTTTATGCGGGACAGGCCCTCACAGATACGCAGTATTTT
>.|TRBJ2-1|TRBV15|TRBD1
CATSRGGQGASEQFF
TGTGCCACCAGCAGGGGCGGACAGGGGGCCAGTGAGCAGTTCTTC
>few|TRBJ2-1|TRBV4-2|.
CASSQVPAGSYNEQFF
TGTGCCAGCAGCCAAGTTCCCGCGGGATCCTACAATGAGCAGTTCTTC
>.|TRBJ2-7|TRBV27|.
CASSLNSGETYEQYF
TGTGCCAGCAGTTTAAACTCCGGGGAAACCTACGAGCAGTACTTC
>.|TRBJ2-1|TRBV5-1|.
CASSLEGEDYNEQFF
TGCGCCAGCAGCTTGGAAGGGGAAGACTACAATGAGCAGTTCTTC
>once|TRBJ1-5|TRBV11-2|.
CASSLGVSQPQHF
TGTGCCAGCAGCTTAGGTGTCAGTCAGCCCCAGCATTTT
>few|TRBJ1-1|TRBV2|.
CASTQINTEAFF
TGTGCCAGCACACAGATAAACACTGAAGCTTTCTTT
>.|TRBJ1-2|TRBV7-9|.
CASNEQATYGYTF
TGTGCCAGCAACGAACAGGCTACCTATGGCTACACCTTC